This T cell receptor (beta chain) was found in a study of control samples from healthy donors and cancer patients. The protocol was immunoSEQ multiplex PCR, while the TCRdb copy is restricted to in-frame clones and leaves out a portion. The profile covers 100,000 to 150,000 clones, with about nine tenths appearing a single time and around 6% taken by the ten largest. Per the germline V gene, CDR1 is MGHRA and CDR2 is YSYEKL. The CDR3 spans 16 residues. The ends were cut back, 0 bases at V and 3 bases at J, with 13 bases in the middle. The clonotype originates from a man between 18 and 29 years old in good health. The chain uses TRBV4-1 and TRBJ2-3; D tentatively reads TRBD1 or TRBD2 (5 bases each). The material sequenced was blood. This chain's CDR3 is CASSQDPGSGTDTQYF. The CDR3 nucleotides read TGCGCCAGCAGCCAAGACCCAGGGTCGGGGACAGATACGCAGTATTTT.